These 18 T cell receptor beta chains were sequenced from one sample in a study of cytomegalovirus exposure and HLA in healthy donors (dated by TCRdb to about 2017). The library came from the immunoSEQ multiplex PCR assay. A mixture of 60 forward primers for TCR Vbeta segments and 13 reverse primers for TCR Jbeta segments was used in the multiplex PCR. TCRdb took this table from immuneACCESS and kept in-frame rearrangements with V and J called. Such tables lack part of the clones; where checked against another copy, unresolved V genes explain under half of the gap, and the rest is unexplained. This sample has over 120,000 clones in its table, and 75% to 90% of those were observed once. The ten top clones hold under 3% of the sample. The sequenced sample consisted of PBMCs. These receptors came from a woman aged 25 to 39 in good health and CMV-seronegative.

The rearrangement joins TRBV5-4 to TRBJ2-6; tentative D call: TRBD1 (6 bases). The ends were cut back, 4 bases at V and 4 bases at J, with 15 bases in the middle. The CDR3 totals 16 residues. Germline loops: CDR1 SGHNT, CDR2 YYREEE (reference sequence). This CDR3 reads CASSQDRTGGANVLTF. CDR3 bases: TGTGCCAGCAGCCAAGACAGGACTGGAGGGGCCAACGTCCTGACTTTC.

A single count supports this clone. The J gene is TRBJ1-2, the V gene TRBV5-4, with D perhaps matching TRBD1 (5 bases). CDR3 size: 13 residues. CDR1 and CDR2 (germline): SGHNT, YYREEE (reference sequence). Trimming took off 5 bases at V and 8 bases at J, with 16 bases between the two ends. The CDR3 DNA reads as TGTGCCAGCAGGCTCGGGGGAGTCGAGGGCTACACCTTC. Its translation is CASRLGGVEGYTF.

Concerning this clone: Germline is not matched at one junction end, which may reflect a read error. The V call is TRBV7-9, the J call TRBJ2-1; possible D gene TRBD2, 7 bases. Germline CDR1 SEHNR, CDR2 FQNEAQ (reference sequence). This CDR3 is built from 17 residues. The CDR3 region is CSSSFTAGGGPGNEQFF. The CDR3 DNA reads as TGTTCCAGCAGCTTCACCGCTGGGGGGGGGCCAGGGAATGAGCAGTTCTTC.

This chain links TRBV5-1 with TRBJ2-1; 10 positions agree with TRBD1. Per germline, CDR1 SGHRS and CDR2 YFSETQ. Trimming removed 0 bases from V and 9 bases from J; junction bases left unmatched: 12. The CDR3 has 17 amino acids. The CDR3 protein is CASSLGQGARRIGEQFF. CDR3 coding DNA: TGCGCCAGCAGCTTGGGACAGGGGGCTCGTCGTATAGGTGAGCAGTTCTTC. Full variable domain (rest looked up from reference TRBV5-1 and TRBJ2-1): KAGVTQTPRYLIKTRGQQVTLSCSPISGHRSVSWYQQTPGQGLQFLFEYFSETQRNKGNFPGRFSGRQFSNSRSEMNVSTLELGDSALYLCASSLGQGARRIGEQFFGPGTRLTVL.

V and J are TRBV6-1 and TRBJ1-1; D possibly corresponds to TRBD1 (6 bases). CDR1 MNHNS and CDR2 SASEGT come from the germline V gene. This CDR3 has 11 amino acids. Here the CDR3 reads CATGENTEAFF. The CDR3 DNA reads TGTGCGACAGGAGAGAACACTGAAGCTTTCTTT.

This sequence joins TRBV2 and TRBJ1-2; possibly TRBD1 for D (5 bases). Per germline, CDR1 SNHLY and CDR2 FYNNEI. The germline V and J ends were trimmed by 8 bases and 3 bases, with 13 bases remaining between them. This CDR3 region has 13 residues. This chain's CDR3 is CASGGVGDYGYTF. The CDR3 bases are TGTGCCAGCGGAGGGGTTGGTGACTATGGCTACACCTTC.

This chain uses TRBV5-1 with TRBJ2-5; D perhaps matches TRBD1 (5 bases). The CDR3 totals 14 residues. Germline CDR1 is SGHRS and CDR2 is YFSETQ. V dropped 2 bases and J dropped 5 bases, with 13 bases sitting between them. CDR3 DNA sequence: TGCGCCAGCAGCTTCGCAGGGAAAGGGGAGACCCAGTACTTC. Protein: CASSFAGKGETQYF.

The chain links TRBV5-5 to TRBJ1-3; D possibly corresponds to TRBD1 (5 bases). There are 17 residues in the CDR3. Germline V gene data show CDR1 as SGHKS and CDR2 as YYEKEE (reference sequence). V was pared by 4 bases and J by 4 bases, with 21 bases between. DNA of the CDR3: TGTGCCAGCAGCATAAGCAGGTCGGGGGTAGGAGGAAACACCATATATTTT. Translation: CASSISRSGVGGNTIYF. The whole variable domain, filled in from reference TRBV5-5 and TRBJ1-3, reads DAGVTQSPTHLIKTRGQQVTLRCSPISGHKSVSWYQQVLGQGPQFIFQYYEKEERGRGNFPDRFSARQFPNYSSELNVNALLLGDSALYLCASSISRSGVGGNTIYFGEGSWLTVV.

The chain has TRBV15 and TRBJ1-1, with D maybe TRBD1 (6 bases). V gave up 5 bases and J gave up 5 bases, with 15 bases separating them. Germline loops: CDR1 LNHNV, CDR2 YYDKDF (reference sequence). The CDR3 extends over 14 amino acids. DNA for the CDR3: TGTGCCACCAGCCAGGAGACAGGTAGGACTGAAGCTTTCTTT. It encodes CATSQETGRTEAFF.

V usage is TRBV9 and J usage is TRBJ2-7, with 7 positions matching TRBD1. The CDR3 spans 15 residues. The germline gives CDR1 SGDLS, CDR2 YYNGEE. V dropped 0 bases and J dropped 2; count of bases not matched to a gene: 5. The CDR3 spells CASSVDPRGPYEQYF. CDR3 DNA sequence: TGTGCCAGCAGCGTAGACCCAAGGGGGCCCTACGAGCAGTACTTC.

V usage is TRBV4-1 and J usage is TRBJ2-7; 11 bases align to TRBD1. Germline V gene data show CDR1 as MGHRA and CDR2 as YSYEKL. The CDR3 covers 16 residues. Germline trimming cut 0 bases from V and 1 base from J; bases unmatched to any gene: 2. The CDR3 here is CASSQDGQGASYEQYF. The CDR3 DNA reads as TGCGCCAGCAGCCAAGATGGACAGGGGGCATCCTACGAGCAGTACTTC.

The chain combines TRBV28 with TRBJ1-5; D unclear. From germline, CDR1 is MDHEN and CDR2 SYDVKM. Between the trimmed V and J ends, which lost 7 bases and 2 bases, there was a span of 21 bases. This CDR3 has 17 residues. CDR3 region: CASNSRSAPLGNQPQHF. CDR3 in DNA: TGTGCCAGCAATTCTAGGTCAGCCCCACTAGGCAATCAGCCCCAGCATTTT.

CDR3 nucleotide sequence: TGCGCCAGCAGCTTGGGACTAGCGGGACCCTACGAGCAGTACTTC. Amino acids: CASSLGLAGPYEQYF. The chain couples TRBV5-1 to TRBJ2-7; 11 bases are a match to TRBD2. V shed 0 bases and J 2 bases; nucleotides not matched to a gene: 1. The CDR3 loop spans 15 amino acids. CDR1 is SGHRS, CDR2 YFSETQ, per germline.

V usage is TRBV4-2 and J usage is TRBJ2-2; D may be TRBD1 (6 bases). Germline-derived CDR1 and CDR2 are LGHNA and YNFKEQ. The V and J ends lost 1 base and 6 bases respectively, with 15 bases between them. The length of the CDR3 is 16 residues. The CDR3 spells CASSQVKDSRSGELFF. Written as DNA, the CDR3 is TGTGCCAGCAGCCAAGTAAAGGACAGCCGGTCCGGGGAGCTGTTTTTT.

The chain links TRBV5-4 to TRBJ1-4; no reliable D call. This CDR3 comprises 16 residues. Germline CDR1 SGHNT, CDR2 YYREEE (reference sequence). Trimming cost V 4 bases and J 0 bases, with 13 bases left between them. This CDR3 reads CASSRESRATNEKLFF. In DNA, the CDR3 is TGTGCCAGCAGCCGTGAGTCACGCGCAACTAATGAAAAACTGTTTTTT.

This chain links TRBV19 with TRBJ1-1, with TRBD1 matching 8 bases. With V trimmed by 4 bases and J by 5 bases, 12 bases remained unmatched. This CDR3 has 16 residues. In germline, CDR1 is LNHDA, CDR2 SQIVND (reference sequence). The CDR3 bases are TGTGCCAGTAGTACCCTACCGGGACAGGCCCTAACTGAAGCTTTCTTT. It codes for CASSTLPGQALTEAFF.

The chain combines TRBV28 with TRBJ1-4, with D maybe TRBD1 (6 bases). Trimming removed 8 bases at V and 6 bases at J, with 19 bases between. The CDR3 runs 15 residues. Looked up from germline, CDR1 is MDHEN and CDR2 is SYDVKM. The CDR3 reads CASAGGGRGDEKLFF. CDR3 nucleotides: TGTGCCAGCGCAGGAGGGGGGCGGGGGGATGAAAAACTGTTTTTT. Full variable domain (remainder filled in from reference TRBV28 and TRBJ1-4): DVKVTQSSRYLVKRTGEKVFLECVQDMDHENMFWYRQDPGLGLRLIYFSYDVKMKEKGDIPEGYSVSREKKERFSLILESASTNQTSMYLCASAGGGRGDEKLFFGSGTQLSVL.

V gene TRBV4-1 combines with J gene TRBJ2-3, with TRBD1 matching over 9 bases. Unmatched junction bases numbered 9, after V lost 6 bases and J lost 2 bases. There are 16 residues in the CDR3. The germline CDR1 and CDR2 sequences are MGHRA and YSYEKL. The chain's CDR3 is CASRTPGQGVTDTQYF. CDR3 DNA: TGCGCCAGCAGAACCCCGGGACAGGGAGTCACAGATACGCAGTATTTT.